The next 30 T cell receptor beta chains were all read from a single sample in a study of Ad26.COV2.S vaccination and SARS-CoV-2 variants. Treatment denoted: some 20 received Ad26.COV2.S at low or high dose, single or two shots; about 5 received placebo; per-sample allocation not given. Specimens were obtained on day 63 following the first vaccine or placebo injection. Sequenced by immunoSEQ multiplex PCR; TCRdb stores in-frame clones only, minus some. Among 300,000 to 350,000 clones listed, 86% were seen once. Sequenced here: peripheral blood, sampled in a trial of Ad26.COV2.S vaccine versus placebo. The receptors were gathered from a person aged 18-60 years who received the Ad26.COV2.S COVID-19 vaccine or a placebo.

The chain combines TRBV18 with TRBJ1-2; D possibly corresponds to TRBD1 (6 bases). CDR1 is KGHSH and CDR2 is LQKENI in the germline V gene. CDR3 length equals 12 residues. V lost 1 base, J lost 8 bases, and 8 bases lay in between. The CDR3, as DNA: TGTGCCAGCTCACCACTGCAGGGGGGCTACACCTTC. It specifies CASSPLQGGYTF.

The V and J genes are TRBV7-9 and TRBJ2-2, with TRBD2 matching 14 bases. The germline V gene encodes CDR1 SEHNR and CDR2 FQNEAQ (reference sequence). V gave up 5 bases and J gave up 4 bases; unmatched junction bases: 9. The CDR3 runs to 18 residues. The DNA for the CDR3 is TGTGCCAGCAGCCCTCCCGGACTAGCGGGGGGCCTCACCGGGGAGCTGTTTTTT. Its translation is CASSPPGLAGGLTGELFF.

This rearrangement joins TRBV30 to TRBJ2-7, with a weak D call TRBD1 (5 bases). Looked up from germline, CDR1 is GTSNPN and CDR2 is SVGIG (reference sequence). The CDR3 extends over 11 amino acids. Deletions cut 2 bases from V and 7 bases from J, with 9 bases between. This CDR3 is CAWSPRTEQYF. CDR3 bases: TGTGCCTGGAGTCCCCGGACAGAGCAGTACTTC. Complete variable domain (other parts from reference TRBV30 and TRBJ2-7): SQTIHQWPATLVQPVGSPLSLECTVEGTSNPNLYWYRQAAGRGLQLLFYSVGIGQISSEVPQNLSASRPQDRQFILSSKKLLLSDSGFYLCAWSPRTEQYFGPGTRLTVT.

CDR3 residues: CASSPPGQNYYGYTF. The CDR3 DNA is TGCGCCAGCAGCCCCCCGGGACAGAACTACTATGGCTACACCTTC. V usage is TRBV4-1 and J usage is TRBJ1-2, with 7 bases lining up with TRBD1. Trimming took 4 bases from V and 3 from J; bases not matched to a gene: 8. The CDR3 extends over 15 amino acids. From germline, CDR1 is MGHRA and CDR2 YSYEKL.

J is TRBJ2-5 and V is TRBV19; perhaps D is TRBD1 or TRBD2 (5 bases each). V lost 4 bases, J lost 4 bases, and 13 bases lay in between. CDR1 and CDR2 (germline): LNHDA, SQIVND (reference sequence). This CDR3 contains 14 residues. The CDR3 sequence is CASSTGRRGETQYF. CDR3 in DNA: TGTGCCAGTAGTACGGGACGTAGGGGAGAGACCCAGTACTTC.

This sequence joins TRBV24-1 and TRBJ2-3; D may be TRBD2 (6 bases). The V gene lost 3 bases and the J gene lost 3 bases, with 9 bases spanning the gap. The CDR3 extends over 14 amino acids. Per germline, CDR1 KGHDR and CDR2 SFDVKD. The CDR3 DNA reads as TGTGCCACCAGTGATACGGGACTTACAGATACGCAGTATTTT. Its protein is CATSDTGLTDTQYF.

This CDR3 reads CASKARSSTNEKLFF. In DNA form, the CDR3 reads TGTGCCAGTAAGGCAAGGTCCTCAACTAATGAAAAACTGTTTTTT. The chain recombines TRBV19 with TRBJ1-4, with D hard to call. V shed 7 bases and J shed 0 bases, with 12 bases lying between them. Germline-derived CDR1 and CDR2 are LNHDA and SQIVND (reference sequence). This CDR3 comprises 15 residues.

This clone was counted a single time. In DNA, the CDR3 is TGTGCCAGCAGCCCGGCCCCAGGGACATCTGGAAACACCATATATTTT. It encodes CASSPAPGTSGNTIYF. This chain connects TRBV9 to TRBJ1-3; D perhaps matches TRBD1 (6 bases). The CDR3 runs 16 residues. CDR1 is SGDLS and CDR2 is YYNGEE in the germline V gene. Between the trimmed V and J ends, which lost 4 bases and 1 base, there was a span of 15 bases.

J is TRBJ1-3 and V is TRBV6-5; no clear D. Trimming cost V 7 bases and J 2 bases, with 9 bases left between them. CDR3 length equals 13 residues. CDR1 is MNHEY, CDR2 SVGAGI, per germline. DNA of the CDR3: TGTGCCAGCATATCCGGCGCTGGAAACACCATATATTTT. The encoded protein is CASISGAGNTIYF.

This chain connects TRBV19 to TRBJ1-3; tentatively, D is TRBD1 (5 bases). The V end was cut by 8 bases, the J end by 2 bases, with 10 bases between. The germline V gene encodes CDR1 LNHDA and CDR2 SQIVND (reference sequence). The CDR3 extends over 13 amino acids. DNA for the CDR3: TGTGCCAGTGGGAGGGGCCCTGGAAACACCATATATTTT. Amino acid sequence: CASGRGPGNTIYF.

The V gene is TRBV19, the J gene TRBJ1-1, with D uncertain. The CDR3 covers 14 residues. The V end was cut by 3 bases, the J end by 2 bases, with 10 bases between. Germline V gene data show CDR1 as LNHDA and CDR2 as SQIVND (reference sequence). CDR3 sequence: CASSISQTNTEAFF. The CDR3 DNA sequence: TGTGCCAGTAGTATCTCACAAACAAACACTGAAGCTTTCTTT.

This chain joins TRBV5-1 and TRBJ2-5; the D is unclear. CDR3 length equals 15 residues. The germline CDR1 and CDR2 sequences are SGHRS and YFSETQ. The V end was cut by 7 bases, the J end by 5 bases, with 21 bases between. The DNA of the CDR3 is TGCGCCAGCCGCTCGCCTTCAGGCCAAGAGGAGACCCAGTACTTC. Residues: CASRSPSGQEETQYF.

CDR3 sequence (DNA): TGTGCCAGCAGCCCCGTCCCGGGACAGGGTTCGGGTGGCTACACCTTC. Protein: CASSPVPGQGSGGYTF. The chain combines TRBV7-2 with TRBJ1-2; TRBD1 matches 9 bases. The CDR3 consists of 16 residues. The trim removed 5 bases at V and 7 bases at J, leaving 14 bases unmatched. Germline CDR1 and CDR2: SGHTA and FQGNSA.

This clone has a handful of counts. This sample includes further DNA sequences coding for the same CDR3. The CDR3 nucleotides are TGTGCCAGCAGCGTCGAGGGCTCTGGGGCCAACGTCCTGACTTTC. This gives the protein CASSVEGSGANVLTF. This chain connects TRBV9 to TRBJ2-6, with a weak D call TRBD2 (5 bases). CDR3 length: 15 amino acids. CDR1 and CDR2 from the germline V gene are SGDLS and YYNGEE. Trimming removed 2 bases from V and 0 bases from J, with 6 bases in between. Full variable domain (rest looked up from reference TRBV9 and TRBJ2-6): DSGVTQTPKHLITATGQRVTLRCSPRSGDLSVYWYQQSLDQGLQFLIQYYNGEERAKGNILERFSAQQFPDLHSELNLSSLELGDSALYFCASSVEGSGANVLTFGAGSRLTVL.

The V call is TRBV9, the J call TRBJ2-1; perhaps TRBD1 as D (7 bases). Trimming cost V 4 bases and J 3 bases, with 23 bases left between them. The germline CDR1 and CDR2 sequences are SGDLS and YYNGEE. This CDR3 spans 18 amino acids. CDR3 sequence (DNA): TGTGCCAGCAGCCCAGGAGTATCGGGGCAGGGGGGCTACAATGAGCAGTTCTTC. Its translation is CASSPGVSGQGGYNEQFF.

The CDR3 DNA reads as TGTGCCAGCAGCTTTGAAACCGGGGAGCTGTTTTTT. Its translation: CASSFETGELFF. The chain carries TRBV7-9 and TRBJ2-2; no firm D call. Germline V gives CDR1 SEHNR, CDR2 FQNEAQ (reference sequence). The ends were cut back, 3 bases at V and 5 bases at J, with 4 bases in the middle. The CDR3 extends over 12 amino acids. Full variable domain (rest looked up from reference TRBV7-9 and TRBJ2-2): DTGVSQNPRHKITKRGQNVTFRCDPISEHNRLYWYRQTLGQGPEFLTYFQNEAQLEKSRLLSDRFSAERPKGSFSTLEIQRTEQGDSAMYLCASSFETGELFFGEGSRLTVL.

This clone was seen a handful of times. This chain joins TRBV3-1 (or the pseudogene TRBV3-2) and TRBJ1-2; 9 bases agree with TRBD1. Germline CDR1 is LGHDT and CDR2 is YNNKEL (reference sequence). The CDR3 sequence is 15 residues long. J lost 4 bases, V lost 5 bases, and 8 bases had no gene match. CDR3 DNA sequence: TGTGCCAGCAGCGTGACCCCACAGGGGGCCTATGGCTACACCTTC. This codes for CASSVTPQGAYGYTF.

The chain employs TRBV20-1 and TRBJ2-6, with 12 nucleotides matching TRBD2. The V gene end was trimmed by 3 bases and the J gene end by 4 bases; junction bases not matched to a gene: 7. This CDR3 contains 17 residues. Germline V gene data show CDR1 as DFQATT and CDR2 as SNEGSKA (reference sequence). CDR3 sequence (DNA): TGCAGTGCTAGTAAACTAGCGGGGGGCCTGGGGGCCAACGTCCTGACTTTC. This encodes CSASKLAGGLGANVLTF.

The rearrangement links TRBV7-2 to TRBJ2-1; 8 bases are shared with TRBD2. Germline V gene lookup returns CDR1 SGHTA and CDR2 FQGNSA. CDR3 length: 15 amino acids. V was clipped by 4 bases and J by 7 bases; unmatched bases: 9. CDR3 sequence reads: CASSYRGGHENEQFF. The CDR3 region has the DNA TGTGCCAGCAGCTACCGGGGGGGCCATGAGAATGAGCAGTTCTTC.

The chain couples TRBV4-1 to TRBJ2-7; D is unresolved. The germline V gene encodes CDR1 MGHRA and CDR2 YSYEKL. The CDR3 extends over 13 amino acids. The V end was cut by 1 base, the J end by 7 bases, with 11 bases between. The CDR3 loop reads CASSQAIRWEQYF. CDR3 in DNA: TGCGCCAGCAGCCAAGCCATCCGGTGGGAGCAGTACTTC.

The DNA of the CDR3 is TGTGCCAGTAGTCCCTCGCGGGGGTTGCGGCAGTACTTC. Residues: CASSPSRGLRQYF. The V call is TRBV19, the J call TRBJ2-7, with 7 positions matching TRBD2. The length of the CDR3 is 13 residues. V was clipped by 5 bases and J by 9 bases; unmatched bases: 10. CDR1 and CDR2 from the germline V gene are LNHDA and SQIVND (reference sequence).

The CDR3 region has the DNA TGCGCCAGCAGCATCCAACCGGGGACCTCAGATACGCAGTATTTT. It yields the protein CASSIQPGTSDTQYF. The V call is TRBV5-1, the J call TRBJ2-3; D tentatively reads TRBD1 or TRBD2 (5 bases each). CDR1 and CDR2 from the germline V gene are SGHRS and YFSETQ. The CDR3 loop spans 15 amino acids. Trimming took 4 bases from V and 4 from J, leaving 16 bases between them. Full variable domain (rest looked up from reference TRBV5-1 and TRBJ2-3): KAGVTQTPRYLIKTRGQQVTLSCSPISGHRSVSWYQQTPGQGLQFLFEYFSETQRNKGNFPGRFSGRQFSNSRSEMNVSTLELGDSALYLCASSIQPGTSDTQYFGPGTRLTVL.

The V gene is TRBV30, the J gene TRBJ1-6; D possibly corresponds to TRBD1 (5 bases). From germline, CDR1 is GTSNPN and CDR2 SVGIG (reference sequence). The CDR3 runs to 15 residues. The V end lost 3 bases, the J end lost 8 bases, and 17 bases lay between the germline ends. The CDR3 here is CAWSGQGRKYSPLHF. The CDR3 region has the DNA TGTGCCTGGAGCGGTCAGGGACGAAAGTATTCACCCCTCCACTTT.

The V gene is TRBV7-2, the J gene TRBJ2-5; tentative D call: TRBD1 (5 bases). The CDR3 totals 13 residues. Trimming shortened V by 6 bases and J by 7 bases, and 15 bases separated the two germline ends. Germline V gene sequence: CDR1 SGHTA, CDR2 FQGNSA. CDR3 protein: CASSSGNSGTQYF. In nucleotides, the CDR3 is TGTGCCAGCAGTTCAGGGAATTCGGGGACCCAGTACTTC.

In nucleotides, the CDR3 is TGTGCCAGCAGCCCGCCACAGGGCGTTTTTTATGGGGAGCTGTTTTTT. It translates to CASSPPQGVFYGELFF. This chain joins TRBV7-2 and TRBJ2-2, with D perhaps matching TRBD1 (6 bases). This CDR3 has 16 residues. Trimming stripped 5 bases from V and 8 bases from J, with 21 bases between. CDR1 is SGHTA and CDR2 is FQGNSA in the germline V gene. The complete variable domain, with remaining parts taken from reference TRBV7-2 and TRBJ2-2, reads GAGVSQSPSNKVTEKGKDVELRCDPISGHTALYWYRQSLGQGLEFLIYFQGNSAPDKSGLPSDRFSAERTGGSVSTLTIQRTQQEDSAVYLCASSPPQGVFYGELFFGEGSRLTVL.

The chain links TRBV7-9 to TRBJ2-3; D is unclear. This CDR3 has 14 amino acids. Germline loops: CDR1 SEHNR, CDR2 FQNEAQ (reference sequence). V was pared by 3 bases and J by 0 bases, with 7 bases between. CDR3 protein: CASSFWVSTDTQYF. CDR3 in DNA: TGTGCCAGCAGCTTTTGGGTTAGCACAGATACGCAGTATTTT.

This chain links TRBV7-2 with TRBJ2-3, with a possible D match to TRBD2 (7 bases). Germline V gene data show CDR1 as SGHTA and CDR2 as FQGNSA. The ends were cut back, 2 bases at V and 6 bases at J, with 18 bases in the middle. CDR3 length: 16 amino acids. The CDR3 nucleotides are TGTGCCAGCAGCTTACTACCCTCCAGGGGAGGGGATACGCAGTATTTT. This gives the protein CASSLLPSRGGDTQYF. Filled out from reference TRBV7-2 and TRBJ2-3, the complete variable domain reads GAGVSQSPSNKVTEKGKDVELRCDPISGHTALYWYRQSLGQGLEFLIYFQGNSAPDKSGLPSDRFSAERTGGSVSTLTIQRTQQEDSAVYLCASSLLPSRGGDTQYFGPGTRLTVL.

J is TRBJ2-7 and V is TRBV11-2; maybe TRBD1 (6 bases). CDR1 and CDR2 from the germline V gene are SGHAT and FQNNGV. V was shortened by 4 bases and J by 1 base, with 11 bases between the two germline ends. The CDR3 loop spans 14 amino acids. This CDR3 reads CASSWTGQSYEQYF. CDR3 DNA: TGTGCCAGCAGCTGGACCGGACAGTCCTACGAGCAGTACTTC.

The CDR3 loop reads CASSPQGSYYGYTF. The DNA for the CDR3 is TGTGCCAGCAGCCCGCAGGGGTCATATTACGGCTACACCTTC. The chain employs TRBV7-9 and TRBJ1-2, with D perhaps TRBD1 (6 bases). V was cut by 5 bases and J by 8 bases, with 18 bases left in between. This CDR3 is built from 14 residues. CDR1 is SEHNR, CDR2 FQNEAQ, per germline (reference sequence).

The V call is TRBV6-5, the J call TRBJ1-2, with 10 bases matching TRBD1. Germline lookup yields CDR1 MNHEY and CDR2 SVGAGI. Unmatched junction bases numbered 3, after V lost 6 bases and J lost 2 bases. The CDR3 has 14 amino acids. This chain's CDR3 is CASRPGQGNYGYTF. CDR3 bases: TGTGCCAGCAGACCGGGACAGGGGAACTATGGCTACACCTTC.